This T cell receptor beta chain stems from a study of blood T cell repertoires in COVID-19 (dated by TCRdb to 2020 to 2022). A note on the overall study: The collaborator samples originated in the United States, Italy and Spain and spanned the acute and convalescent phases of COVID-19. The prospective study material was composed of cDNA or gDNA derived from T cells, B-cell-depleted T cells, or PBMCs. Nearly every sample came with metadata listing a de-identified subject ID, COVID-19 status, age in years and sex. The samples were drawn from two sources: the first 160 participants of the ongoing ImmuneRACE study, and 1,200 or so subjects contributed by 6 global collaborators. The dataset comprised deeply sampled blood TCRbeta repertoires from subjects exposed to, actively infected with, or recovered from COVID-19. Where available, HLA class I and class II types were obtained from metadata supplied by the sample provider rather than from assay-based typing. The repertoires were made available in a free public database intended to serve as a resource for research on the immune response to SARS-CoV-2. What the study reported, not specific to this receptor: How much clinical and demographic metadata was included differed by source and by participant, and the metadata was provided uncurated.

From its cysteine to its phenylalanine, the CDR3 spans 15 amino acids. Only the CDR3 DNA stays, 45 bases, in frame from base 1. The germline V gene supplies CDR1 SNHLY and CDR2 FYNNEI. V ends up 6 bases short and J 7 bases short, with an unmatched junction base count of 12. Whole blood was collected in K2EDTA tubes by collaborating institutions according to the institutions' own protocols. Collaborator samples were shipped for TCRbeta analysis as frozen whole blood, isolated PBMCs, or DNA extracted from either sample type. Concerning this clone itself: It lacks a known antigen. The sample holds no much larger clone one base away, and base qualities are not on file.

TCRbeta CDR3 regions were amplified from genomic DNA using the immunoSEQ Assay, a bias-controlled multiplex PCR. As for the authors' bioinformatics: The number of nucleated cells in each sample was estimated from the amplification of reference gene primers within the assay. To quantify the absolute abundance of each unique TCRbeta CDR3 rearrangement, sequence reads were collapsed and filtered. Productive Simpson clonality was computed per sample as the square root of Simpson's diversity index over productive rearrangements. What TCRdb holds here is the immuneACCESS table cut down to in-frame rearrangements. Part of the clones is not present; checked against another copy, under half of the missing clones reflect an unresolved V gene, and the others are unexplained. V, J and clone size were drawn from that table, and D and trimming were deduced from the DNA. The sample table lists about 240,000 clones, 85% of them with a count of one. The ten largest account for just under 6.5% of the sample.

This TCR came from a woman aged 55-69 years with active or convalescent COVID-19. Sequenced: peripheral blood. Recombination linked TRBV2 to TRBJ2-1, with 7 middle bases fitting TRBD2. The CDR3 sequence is CASSWGGGPYNEQFF. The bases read TGTGCCAGCAGCTGGGGGGGAGGGCCGTATAATGAGCAGTTCTTC.